Given below is one TCR beta chain in context. Its antigen is undetermined. These data are taken from a study of cytomegalovirus exposure and HLA in healthy donors. Looking at the study overall: The 100 to 150 validation repertoires, a later analysis reported, used the same platform as the roughly 730 repertoires from the first cohort. Findings and limits, study-wide: A few of the chains that were CMV-associated were confirmed in vitro to be specific for CMV antigens. Accounts indicate the classifier identified cytomegalovirus status with strong specificity and sensitivity. The study flagged some 170 TCR beta chains as cytomegalovirus-associated.

Sequencing was performed with immunoSEQ multiplex PCR; in TCRdb, only in-frame clones are kept and a portion is missing. The data hold tens of thousands of clones, with about 94% observed a single time. The germline gives CDR1 SGHRS, CDR2 YFSETQ. With V trimmed by 3 bases and J by 3 bases, 10 bases remained unmatched. CDR3 length equals 16 residues. The sample comprised PBMCs. V usage is TRBV5-1 and J usage is TRBJ2-7; TRBD2 agrees at 9 bases. The source is a man between 18 and 35 years old in good health and CMV-seropositive. The CDR3 region is CASSWSAASGIYEQYF. The CDR3 DNA reads as TGCGCCAGCAGCTGGTCCGCAGCTAGCGGGATCTACGAGCAGTACTTC.